The following is a TCR beta chain sequence with its context. Its antigen is not known. This specimen comes from a study of blood T cells in healthy people across ages. Study-wide results and limits: Unsorted PBMCs blocked a conclusive comparison of naive and antigen-experienced cells. Samples with more naive T cells showed higher observed beta diversity.

The length of the CDR3 is 15 residues. CDR1 is MGHRA, CDR2 YSYEKL, per germline. The ends were cut back, 0 bases at V and 0 bases at J, with 6 bases in the middle. The authors ran a second PCR of about 7 to 11 cycles using a sample-barcoded 5' primer and a J-beta primer mix. Template switching added a 12-random-nucleotide identifier to every cDNA molecule. From the 5' RACE reads, TCRdb called clonotypes with MiXCR, one entry per CDR3 protein. The table has about 940,000 distinct CDR3 sequences, 45% to 50% seen once; the top ten hold 13%. The source is a man younger than 45 in good health. V usage is TRBV4-1 and J usage is TRBJ1-5; no firm D call. Sequencing input: blood. CDR3 region: CASSQEQYSNQPQHF. The CDR3 DNA reads as TGCGCCAGCAGCCAAGAACAGTATAGCAATCAGCCCCAGCATTTT.